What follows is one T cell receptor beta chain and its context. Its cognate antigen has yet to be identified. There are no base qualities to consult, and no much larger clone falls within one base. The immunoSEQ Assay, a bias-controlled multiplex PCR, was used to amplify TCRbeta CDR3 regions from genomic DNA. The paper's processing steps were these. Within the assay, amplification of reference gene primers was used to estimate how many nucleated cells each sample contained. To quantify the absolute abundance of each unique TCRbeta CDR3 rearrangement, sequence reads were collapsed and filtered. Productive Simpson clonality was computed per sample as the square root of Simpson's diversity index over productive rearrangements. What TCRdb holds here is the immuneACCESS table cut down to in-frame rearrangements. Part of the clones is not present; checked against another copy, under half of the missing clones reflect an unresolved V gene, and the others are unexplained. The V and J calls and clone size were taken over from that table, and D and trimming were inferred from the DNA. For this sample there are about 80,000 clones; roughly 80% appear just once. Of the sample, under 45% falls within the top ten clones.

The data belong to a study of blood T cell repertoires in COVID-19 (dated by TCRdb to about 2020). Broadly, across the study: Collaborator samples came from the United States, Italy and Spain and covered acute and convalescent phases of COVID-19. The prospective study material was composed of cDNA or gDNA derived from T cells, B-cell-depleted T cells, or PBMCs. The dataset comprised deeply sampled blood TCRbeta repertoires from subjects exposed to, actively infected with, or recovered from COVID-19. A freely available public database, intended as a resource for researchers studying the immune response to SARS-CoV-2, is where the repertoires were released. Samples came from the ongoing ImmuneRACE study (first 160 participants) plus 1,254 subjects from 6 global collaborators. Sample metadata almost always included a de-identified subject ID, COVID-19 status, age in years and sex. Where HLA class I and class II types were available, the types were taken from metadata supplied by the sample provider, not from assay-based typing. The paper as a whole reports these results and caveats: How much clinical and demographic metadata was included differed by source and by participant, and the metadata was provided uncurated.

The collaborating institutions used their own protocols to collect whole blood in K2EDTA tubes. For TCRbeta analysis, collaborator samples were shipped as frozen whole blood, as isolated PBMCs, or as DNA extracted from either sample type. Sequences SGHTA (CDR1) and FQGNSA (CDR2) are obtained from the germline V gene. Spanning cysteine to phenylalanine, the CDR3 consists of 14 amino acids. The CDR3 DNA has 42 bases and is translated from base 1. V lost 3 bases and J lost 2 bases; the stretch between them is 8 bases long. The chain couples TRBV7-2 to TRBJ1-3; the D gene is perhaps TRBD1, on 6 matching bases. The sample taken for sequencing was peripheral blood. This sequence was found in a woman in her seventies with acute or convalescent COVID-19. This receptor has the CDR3 CASSFRTAGNTIYF. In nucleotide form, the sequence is TGTGCCAGCAGCTTTAGGACAGCTGGAAACACCATATATTTT.